This T cell receptor (beta chain) was sequenced in a study of regulatory T cells in long-lasting Graves disease. Described time point: newly diagnosed GD, antithyroid drugs for less than 3 months. Scientists built the TCR library using RNA that was extracted from PBMCs. The ends were cut back, 4 bases at V and 10 bases at J, with 16 bases in the middle. The germline CDR1 and CDR2 sequences are SQVTM and ANQGSEA. This CDR3 spans 12 amino acids. Libraries of TCR beta came from iRepertoire HTBI primers plus Arm-PCR of CDR3 regions. TCRdb re-analysed the multiplex PCR reads in MiXCR, keeping a single row per CDR3 protein. Of around 500,000 distinct CDR3 sequences in the sample, roughly 15% were seen once. These data also formed part of another study, on T cells in Graves' hyperthyroidism and ophthalmopathy.

The gene calls are TRBV29-1 and TRBJ1-1; D remains unclear. This sample comprised peripheral blood mononuclear cells (PBMCs), obtained at new diagnosis, from a patient treated with antithyroid drugs. The sequence derives from a woman aged 35-65 years with Graves disease. The CDR3 loop reads CSVGLTTGGAFF. The CDR3 DNA reads TGCAGCGTTGGACTTACAACGGGTGGAGCTTTCTTT. The entire variable domain, with the rest obtained from reference TRBV29-1 and TRBJ1-1, is as follows: SAVISQKPSRDICQRGTSLTIQCQVDSQVTMMFWYRQQPGQSLTLIATANQGSEATYESGFVIDKFPISRPNLTFSTLTVSNMSPEDSSIYLCSVGLTTGGAFFGQGTRLTVV.